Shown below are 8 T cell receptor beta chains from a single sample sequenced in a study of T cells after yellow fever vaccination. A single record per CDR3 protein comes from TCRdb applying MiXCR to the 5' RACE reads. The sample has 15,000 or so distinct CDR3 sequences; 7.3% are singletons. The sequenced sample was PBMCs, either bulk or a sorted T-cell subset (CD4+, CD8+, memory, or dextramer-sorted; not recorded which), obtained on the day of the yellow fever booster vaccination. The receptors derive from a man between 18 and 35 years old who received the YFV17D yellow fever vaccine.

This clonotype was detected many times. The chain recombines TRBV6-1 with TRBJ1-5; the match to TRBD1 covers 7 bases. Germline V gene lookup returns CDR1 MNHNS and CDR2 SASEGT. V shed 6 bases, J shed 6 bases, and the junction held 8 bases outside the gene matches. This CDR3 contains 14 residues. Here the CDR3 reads CASSADRVGQPQHF. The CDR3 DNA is TGTGCCAGCAGCGCAGACAGGGTGGGTCAGCCCCAGCATTTT.

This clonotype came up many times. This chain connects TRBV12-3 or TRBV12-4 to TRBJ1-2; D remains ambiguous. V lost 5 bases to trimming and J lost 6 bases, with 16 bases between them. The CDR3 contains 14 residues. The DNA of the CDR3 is TGTGCCAGCAGTCTCCGGGTCGGGATGAATGGCTACACCTTC. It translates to CASSLRVGMNGYTF.

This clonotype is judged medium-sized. CDR3 DNA sequence: TGTGCCAGCAGTTTACCCAGTCGCGCTTCAGGTGCGCAGTTCTTC. This encodes CASSLPSRASGAQFF. V gene TRBV28 combines with J gene TRBJ2-1; D call uncertain. The CDR3 runs 15 residues. Germline V gene data show CDR1 as MDHEN and CDR2 as SYDVKM. Trimming removed 2 bases at V and 12 bases at J, with 20 bases between.

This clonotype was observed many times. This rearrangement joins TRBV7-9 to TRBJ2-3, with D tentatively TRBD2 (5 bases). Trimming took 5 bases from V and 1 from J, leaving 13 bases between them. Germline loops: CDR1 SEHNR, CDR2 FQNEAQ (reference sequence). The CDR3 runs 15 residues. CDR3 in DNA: TGTGCCAGCAGCCCCCAGCCCGGGGGCACAGATACGCAGTATTTT. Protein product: CASSPQPGGTDTQYF. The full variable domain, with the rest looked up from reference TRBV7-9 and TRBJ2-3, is DTGVSQNPRHKITKRGQNVTFRCDPISEHNRLYWYRQTLGQGPEFLTYFQNEAQLEKSRLLSDRFSAERPKGSFSTLEIQRTEQGDSAMYLCASSPQPGGTDTQYFGPGTRLTVL.

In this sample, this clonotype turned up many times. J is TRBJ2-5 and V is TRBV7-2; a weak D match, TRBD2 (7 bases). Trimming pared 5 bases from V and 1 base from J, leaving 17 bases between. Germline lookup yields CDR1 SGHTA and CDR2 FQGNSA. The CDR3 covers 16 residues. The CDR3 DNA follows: TGTGCCAGCAGCCCTACAGGGTGGGGGGGCCAAGAGACCCAGTACTTC. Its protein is CASSPTGWGGQETQYF.

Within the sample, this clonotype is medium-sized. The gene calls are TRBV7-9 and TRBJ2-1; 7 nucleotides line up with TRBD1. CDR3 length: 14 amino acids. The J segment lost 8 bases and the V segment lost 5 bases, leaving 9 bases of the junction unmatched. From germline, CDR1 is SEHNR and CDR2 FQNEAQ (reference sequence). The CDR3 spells CASSLRDRNYEQFF. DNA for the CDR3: TGTGCCAGCAGCCTCCGGGACAGAAACTATGAGCAGTTCTTC.

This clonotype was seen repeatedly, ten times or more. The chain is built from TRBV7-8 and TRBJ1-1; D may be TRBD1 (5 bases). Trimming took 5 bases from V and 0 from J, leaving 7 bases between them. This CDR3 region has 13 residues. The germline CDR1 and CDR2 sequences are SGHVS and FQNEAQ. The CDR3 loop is CASSTRVNTEAFF. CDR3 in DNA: TGTGCCAGCAGCACCAGGGTGAACACTGAAGCTTTCTTT.

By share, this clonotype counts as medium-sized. CDR3 protein: CASSLVAFGTGELFF. CDR3 in DNA: TGTGCCAGCAGCTTAGTCGCTTTTGGCACCGGGGAGCTGTTTTTT. The rearrangement joins TRBV11-2 to TRBJ2-2; D remains unclear. V was trimmed by 1 base and J by 4 bases, leaving 10 bases between them. CDR1 is SGHAT, CDR2 FQNNGV, per germline. The CDR3 consists of 15 residues.